This TCR beta chain is drawn from a study of blood T cell repertoires in COVID-19. Study-wide context: There were acute and convalescent COVID-19 samples, and they came from the United States, Italy and Spain. Nucleic acid was either cDNA or gDNA, and it came from T cells, B-cell-depleted T cells, or PBMCs.

Per the original data handling: Reference gene primer amplification gave estimated nucleated cell counts. The table came from immunoSEQ multiplex PCR; TCRdb's copy has only in-frame clones and leaves some out. That table gives V, J and clone size, and the DNA gave D and trimming. The data contain roughly 260,000 clones, around four fifths of them singletons. The CDR3 totals 14 residues. Trimming took 5 bases from V and 6 from J, leaving 15 bases between them. In germline, CDR1 is SGHNT, CDR2 YENEEA. The sequence came from a woman in her forties with active or convalescent COVID-19. Sequences were obtained from peripheral blood. V usage is TRBV11-3 and J usage is TRBJ2-3; no definite D call. CDR3 DNA sequence: TGTGCCAGCAGCCCGGGTGCGACGAGGGATACGCAGTATTTT. This codes for CASSPGATRDTQYF.